Presented here are 7 T cell receptor beta chains from one specimen sequenced in a study of T cell responses to AZD1222 COVID-19 vaccine. The method was immunoSEQ multiplex PCR; TCRdb's version includes in-frame clones alone and lacks a portion of them. The repertoire has around 200,000 clones, 85% to 95% of them found once; the top ten carry more than 1.5%. The sequencing here drew on peripheral blood, taken 28 days after the second AZD1222 dose. Receptors originate from an adult who received the AZD1222 COVID-19 vaccine.

The chain recombines TRBV27 with TRBJ2-1, with 8 nucleotides matching TRBD2. Germline V gives CDR1 MNHEY, CDR2 SMNVEV (reference sequence). The CDR3 length is 16 residues. V was pared by 1 base and J by 6 bases, with 8 bases of the junction left unmatched. The CDR3 nucleotides read TGTGCCAGCAGTTTATTAAGCGGGAGAGGGGTCAATGAGCAGTTCTTC. This translates into CASSLLSGRGVNEQFF.

The chain links TRBV11-2 to TRBJ2-1, with a tentative D call TRBD1 (5 bases). Germline loops: CDR1 SGHAT, CDR2 FQNNGV. The CDR3 is 14 amino acids. V was trimmed by 5 bases and J by 8 bases, leaving 16 bases between them. This CDR3 reads CASSQIVQGHEQFF. The CDR3 region has the DNA TGTGCCAGCAGCCAGATCGTCCAGGGTCATGAGCAGTTCTTC. Looking up the rest from reference TRBV11-2 and TRBJ2-1 gives the full variable domain: EAGVAQSPRYKIIEKRQSVAFWCNPISGHATLYWYQQILGQGPKLLIQFQNNGVVDDSQLPKDRFSAERLKGVDSTLKIQPAKLEDSAVYLCASSQIVQGHEQFFGPGTRLTVL.

The V gene is TRBV6-1, the J gene TRBJ1-5; D is uncertain. From germline, CDR1 is MNHNS and CDR2 SASEGT. CDR3 length equals 11 residues. V dropped 3 bases and J dropped 9 bases, with 6 bases sitting between them. The CDR3 region has the DNA TGTGCCAGCAGTGATGGATTGCCCCAGCATTTT. Amino acids: CASSDGLPQHF.

The genes are TRBV5-4 and TRBJ2-1; possible D gene TRBD2, 7 bases. The CDR3 is 16 amino acids. Trimming removed 3 bases from V and 4 bases from J, with 17 bases in between. Germline values: CDR1 SGHNT, CDR2 YYREEE (reference sequence). The CDR3 reads CASSSLATGAYNEQFF. The CDR3, as DNA: TGTGCCAGCAGCTCACTAGCGACGGGGGCTTACAATGAGCAGTTCTTC.

This clone was observed a few times. The chain combines TRBV6-4 with TRBJ2-3; D is uncertain. This CDR3 is 15 amino acids long. V was clipped by 0 bases and J by 2 bases, with 9 bases between them. Germline V gene lookup returns CDR1 MRHNA and CDR2 SNTAGT. CDR3 region: CASSDSGTPTDTQYF. The CDR3, as DNA: TGTGCCAGCAGTGACTCCGGCACCCCCACAGATACGCAGTATTTT.

This chain uses TRBV19 with TRBJ2-7; 8 positions agree with TRBD2. Germline CDR1 is LNHDA and CDR2 is SQIVND (reference sequence). The CDR3 covers 14 residues. Unmatched junction bases numbered 8, after V lost 5 bases and J lost 5 bases. The CDR3 region has the DNA TGTGCCAGTAGTGTGTCGGGAGGGCCCCACGAGCAGTACTTC. Protein sequence: CASSVSGGPHEQYF.

The chain combines TRBV7-9 with TRBJ1-3; no definite D call. The CDR3 contains 10 residues. V lost 8 bases, J lost 4 bases, and 3 bases lay in between. Per germline, CDR1 SEHNR and CDR2 FQNEAQ (reference sequence). The CDR3 spells CASGGNTIYF. CDR3 nucleotides: TGTGCCAGCGGGGGAAACACCATATATTTT.